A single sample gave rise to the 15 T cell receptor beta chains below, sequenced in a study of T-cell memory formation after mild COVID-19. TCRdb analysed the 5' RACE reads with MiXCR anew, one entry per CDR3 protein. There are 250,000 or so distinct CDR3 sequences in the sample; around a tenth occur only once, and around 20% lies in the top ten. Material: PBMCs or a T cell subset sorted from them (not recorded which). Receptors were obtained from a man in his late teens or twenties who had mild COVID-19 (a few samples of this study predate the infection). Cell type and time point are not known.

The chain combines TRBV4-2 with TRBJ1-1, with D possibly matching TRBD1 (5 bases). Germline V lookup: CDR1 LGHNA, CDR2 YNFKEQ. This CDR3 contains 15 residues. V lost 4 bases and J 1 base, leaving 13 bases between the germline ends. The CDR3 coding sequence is TGTGCCAGCAGCCGAAACCCGGGGGGGAACACTGAAGCTTTCTTT. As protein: CASSRNPGGNTEAFF.

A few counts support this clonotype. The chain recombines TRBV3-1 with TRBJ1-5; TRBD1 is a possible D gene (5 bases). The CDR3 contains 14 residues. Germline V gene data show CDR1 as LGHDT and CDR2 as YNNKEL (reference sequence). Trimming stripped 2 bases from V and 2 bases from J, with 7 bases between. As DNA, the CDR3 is TGTGCCAGCAGCCAACGGGACGGCAATCAGCCCCAGCATTTT. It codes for CASSQRDGNQPQHF. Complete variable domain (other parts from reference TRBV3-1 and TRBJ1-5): DTAVSQTPKYLVTQMGNDKSIKCEQNLGHDTMYWYKQDSKKFLKIMFSYNNKELIINETVPNRFSPKSPDKAHLNLHINSLELGDSAVYFCASSQRDGNQPQHFGDGTRLSIL.

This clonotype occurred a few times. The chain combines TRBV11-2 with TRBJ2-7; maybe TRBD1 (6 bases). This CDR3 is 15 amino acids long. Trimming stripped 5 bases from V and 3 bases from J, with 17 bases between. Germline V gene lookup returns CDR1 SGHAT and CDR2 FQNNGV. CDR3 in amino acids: CASSESSGTIYEQYF. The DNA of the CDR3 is TGTGCCAGCAGCGAATCTTCCGGGACAATCTACGAGCAGTACTTC.

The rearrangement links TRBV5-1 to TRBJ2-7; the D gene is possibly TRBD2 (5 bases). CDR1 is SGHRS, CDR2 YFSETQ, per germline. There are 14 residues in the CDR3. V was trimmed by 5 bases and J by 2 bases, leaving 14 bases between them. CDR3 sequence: CASRGEVSTYEQYF. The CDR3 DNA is TGCGCCAGCAGGGGAGAGGTCTCTACCTACGAGCAGTACTTC.

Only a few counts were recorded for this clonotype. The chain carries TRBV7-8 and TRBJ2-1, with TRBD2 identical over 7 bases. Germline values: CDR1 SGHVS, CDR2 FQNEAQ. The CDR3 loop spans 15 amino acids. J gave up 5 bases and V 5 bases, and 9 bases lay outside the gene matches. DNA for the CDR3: TGTGCCAGCAGCCCCGGACTCCGGGGGGACAATGAGCAGTTCTTC. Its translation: CASSPGLRGDNEQFF.

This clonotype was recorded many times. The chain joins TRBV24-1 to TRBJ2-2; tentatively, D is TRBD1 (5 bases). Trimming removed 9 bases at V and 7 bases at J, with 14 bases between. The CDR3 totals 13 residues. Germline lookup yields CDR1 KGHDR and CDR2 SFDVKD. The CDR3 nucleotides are TGTGCCACCCAAGGTTGGGGCGACGGGGAGCTGTTTTTT. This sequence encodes CATQGWGDGELFF.

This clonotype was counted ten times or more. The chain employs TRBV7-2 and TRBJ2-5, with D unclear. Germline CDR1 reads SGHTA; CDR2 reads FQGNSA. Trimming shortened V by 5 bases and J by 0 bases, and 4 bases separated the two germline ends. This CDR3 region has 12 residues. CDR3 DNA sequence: TGTGCCAGCAGCCAGTACCAAGAGACCCAGTACTTC. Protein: CASSQYQETQYF.

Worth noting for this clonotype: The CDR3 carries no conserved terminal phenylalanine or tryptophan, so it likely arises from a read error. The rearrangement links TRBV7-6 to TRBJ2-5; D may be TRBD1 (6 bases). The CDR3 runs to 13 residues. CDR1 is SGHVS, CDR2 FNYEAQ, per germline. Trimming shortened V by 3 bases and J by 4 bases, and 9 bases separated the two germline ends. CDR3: CASSFTGPETQYS. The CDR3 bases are TGTGCCAGCAGCTTTACAGGGCCAGAGACCCAGTACTCC.

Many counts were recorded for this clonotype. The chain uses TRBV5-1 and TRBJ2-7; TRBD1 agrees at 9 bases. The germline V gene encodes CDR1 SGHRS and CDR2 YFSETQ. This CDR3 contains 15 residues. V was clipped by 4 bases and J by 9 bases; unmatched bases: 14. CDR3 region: CASSLDRGGLGGQYF. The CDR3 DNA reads TGCGCCAGCAGCCTGGACAGGGGAGGCCTTGGGGGGCAGTACTTC.

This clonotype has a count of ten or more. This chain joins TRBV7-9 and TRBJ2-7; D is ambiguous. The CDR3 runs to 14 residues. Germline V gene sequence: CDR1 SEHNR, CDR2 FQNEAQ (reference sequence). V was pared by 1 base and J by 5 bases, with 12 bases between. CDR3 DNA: TGTGCCAGCAGCTTAGTAAATTGGGGTAACGAGCAGTACTTC. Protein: CASSLVNWGNEQYF.

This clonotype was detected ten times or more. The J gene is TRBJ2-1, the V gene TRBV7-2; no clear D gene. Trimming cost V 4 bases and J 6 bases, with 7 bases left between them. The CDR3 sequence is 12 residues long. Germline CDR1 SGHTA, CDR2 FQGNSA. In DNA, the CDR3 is TGTGCCAGCAGCTCCGGTGTCAATGAGCAGTTCTTC. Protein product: CASSSGVNEQFF. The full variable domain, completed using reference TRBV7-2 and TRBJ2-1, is GAGVSQSPSNKVTEKGKDVELRCDPISGHTALYWYRQSLGQGLEFLIYFQGNSAPDKSGLPSDRFSAERTGGSVSTLTIQRTQQEDSAVYLCASSSGVNEQFFGPGTRLTVL.

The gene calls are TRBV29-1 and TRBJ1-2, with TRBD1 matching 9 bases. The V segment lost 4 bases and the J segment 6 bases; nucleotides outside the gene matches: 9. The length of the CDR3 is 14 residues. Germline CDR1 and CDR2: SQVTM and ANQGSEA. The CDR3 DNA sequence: TGCAGCGTTGCTCTCCCACAGGGGGCGGATGGCTACACCTTC. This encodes CSVALPQGADGYTF.

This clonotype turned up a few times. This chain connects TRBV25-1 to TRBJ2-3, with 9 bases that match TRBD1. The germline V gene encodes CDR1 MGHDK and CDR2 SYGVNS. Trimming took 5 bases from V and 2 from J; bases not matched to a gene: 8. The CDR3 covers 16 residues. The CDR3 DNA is TGTGCCAGCAGTAAAACCCGGGACAGGGTCACAGATACGCAGTATTTT. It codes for CASSKTRDRVTDTQYF.

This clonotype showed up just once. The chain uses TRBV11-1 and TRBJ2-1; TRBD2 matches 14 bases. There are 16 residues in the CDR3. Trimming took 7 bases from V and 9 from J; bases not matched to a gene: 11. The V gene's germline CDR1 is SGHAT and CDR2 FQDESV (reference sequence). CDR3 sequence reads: CASKLGLAGAGGEQFF. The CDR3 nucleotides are TGTGCCAGCAAACTGGGACTAGCGGGGGCCGGGGGTGAGCAGTTCTTC.

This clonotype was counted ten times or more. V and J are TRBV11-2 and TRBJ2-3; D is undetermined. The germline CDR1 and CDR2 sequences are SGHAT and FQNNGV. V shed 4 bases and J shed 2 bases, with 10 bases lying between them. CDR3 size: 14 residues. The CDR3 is CASSSIDFTDTQYF. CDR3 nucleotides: TGTGCCAGCAGCTCGATCGACTTCACAGATACGCAGTATTTT.